This TCR beta chain was obtained from a study of OX40 agonist ivuxolimab in advanced cancers. Produced via immunoSEQ multiplex PCR; TCRdb's table is partial and in-frame only. The profile shows over 50,000 clones, around 83% of them singletons. Whole-study results and caveats: The investigators did not determine what antigen specificity the expanded peripheral T cells had. Normalized expansion of T-cell clones was also low for some nonresponders.

The CDR3 covers 11 residues. Trimming cost V 6 bases and J 5 bases, with 7 bases left between them. CDR1 and CDR2 from the germline V gene are MNHEY and SVGAGI. As for this clone: As yet, its antigen is unknown.

The receptor's source is an adult with an advanced solid tumor such as melanoma, head and neck, liver or kidney cancer. The specimen was CD4+ or CD8+ T cells sorted from blood, collected in a trial of the OX40 agonist ivuxolimab. The rearrangement links TRBV6-5 to TRBJ2-5; D is unclear. The CDR3, as DNA: TGTGCCAGCAGCCCTTTGGAGACCCAGTACTTC. This translates into CASSPLETQYF.